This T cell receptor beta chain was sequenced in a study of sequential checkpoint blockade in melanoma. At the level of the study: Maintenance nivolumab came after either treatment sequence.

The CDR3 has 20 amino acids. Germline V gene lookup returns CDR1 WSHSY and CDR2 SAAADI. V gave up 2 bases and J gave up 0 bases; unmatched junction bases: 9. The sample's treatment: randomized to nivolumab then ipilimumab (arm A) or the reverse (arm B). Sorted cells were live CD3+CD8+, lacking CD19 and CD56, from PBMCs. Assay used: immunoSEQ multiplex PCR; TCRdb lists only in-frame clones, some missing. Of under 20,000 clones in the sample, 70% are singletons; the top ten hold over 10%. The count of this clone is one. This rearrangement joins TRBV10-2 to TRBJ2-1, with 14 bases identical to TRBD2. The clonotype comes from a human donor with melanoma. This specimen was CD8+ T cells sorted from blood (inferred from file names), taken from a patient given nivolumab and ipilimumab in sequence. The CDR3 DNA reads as TGCGCCAGCAGTGAGCGGGCAGGGGGGACTAGCGGGAGCTCCTACAATGAGCAGTTCTTC. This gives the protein CASSERAGGTSGSSYNEQFF.